The 29 T cell receptor beta chains listed next were all sequenced from one sample in a study of cytomegalovirus exposure and HLA in healthy donors. Researchers ran the PCR with 60 Vbeta and 13 Jbeta primers. The assay was immunoSEQ multiplex PCR, and TCRdb's table has in-frame clones only and misses some. The table shows about 160,000 clones, with roughly 72% occurring only once. The specimen was PBMCs. The receptors here all came from a man aged 35-49 years in good health and CMV-seropositive.

Only one count was recorded for this clone. V and J are TRBV4-3 and TRBJ1-2; D ambiguous. The germline gives CDR1 LGHNA, CDR2 YSLEER. The CDR3 sequence is 14 residues long. V lost 0 bases and J 3 bases, leaving 8 bases between the germline ends. The CDR3 nucleotides read TGCGCCAGCAGCCAAGATACGGGGTACTATGGCTACACCTTC. The encoded protein is CASSQDTGYYGYTF.

The chain joins TRBV5-1 to TRBJ1-4; tentatively, D is TRBD1 (5 bases). The ends were cut back, 0 bases at V and 8 bases at J, with 11 bases in the middle. Germline values: CDR1 SGHRS, CDR2 YFSETQ. The CDR3 is made up of 14 amino acids. CDR3 coding DNA: TGCGCCAGCAGCTTGGAGGGGCGGGGGGAAAAACTGTTTTTT. It specifies CASSLEGRGEKLFF. Based on the CDR3 plus reference TRBV5-1 and TRBJ1-4, the full variable domain is KAGVTQTPRYLIKTRGQQVTLSCSPISGHRSVSWYQQTPGQGLQFLFEYFSETQRNKGNFPGRFSGRQFSNSRSEMNVSTLELGDSALYLCASSLEGRGEKLFFGSGTQLSVL.

The chain joins TRBV27 to TRBJ2-3; TRBD2 matches 8 bases. Trimming at V came to 5 bases and at J to 1 base, leaving 5 bases not matched to a gene. The CDR3 runs to 15 residues. The germline CDR1 and CDR2 sequences are MNHEY and SMNVEV (reference sequence). CDR3 sequence: CASSLLAGRTDTQYF. The CDR3 nucleotides are TGTGCCAGCAGTCTTCTAGCGGGCCGCACAGATACGCAGTATTTT.

The chain combines TRBV4-3 with TRBJ1-1; possible D gene TRBD1, 5 bases. The CDR3 spans 15 residues. Germline V gene lookup returns CDR1 LGHNA and CDR2 YSLEER. The ends were cut back, 0 bases at V and 6 bases at J, with 14 bases in the middle. CDR3 bases: TGCGCCAGCAGCCAAGATCTTGCAGGGATCCCTGAAGCTTTCTTT. It codes for CASSQDLAGIPEAFF.

This clone appeared a few times. This chain connects TRBV7-9 to TRBJ2-1; TRBD2 is a possible D gene (6 bases). Germline V gene data show CDR1 as SEHNR and CDR2 as FQNEAQ (reference sequence). This CDR3 spans 16 amino acids. V lost 5 bases, J lost 2 bases, and 16 bases lay in between. The CDR3 sequence is CASSPARRAPYNEQFF. CDR3 DNA: TGTGCCAGCAGCCCTGCTCGGAGGGCCCCCTACAATGAGCAGTTCTTC.

The J gene is TRBJ2-7, the V gene TRBV11-1, with 9 bases identical to TRBD1. This CDR3 spans 16 amino acids. In germline, CDR1 is SGHAT, CDR2 FQDESV (reference sequence). V lost 5 bases and J lost 1; bases outside the gene matches: 9. CDR3 coding DNA: TGTGCCAGCAGCCCCCGGGACAGGGTACGGTCCTACGAGCAGTACTTC. Translation gives CASSPRDRVRSYEQYF.

The chain joins TRBV4-3 to TRBJ2-3, with D tentatively TRBD2 (6 bases). The CDR3 is 14 amino acids. Germline V gene data show CDR1 as LGHNA and CDR2 as YSLEER. The V end lost 4 bases, the J end lost 7 bases, and 15 bases lay between the germline ends. The CDR3 nucleotides read TGCGCCAGCAGCCCCTCCGGGGGATCTAATACGCAGTATTTT. Translating it yields CASSPSGGSNTQYF.

This clone was seen only a few times. The V and J genes are TRBV5-6 and TRBJ2-7, with 8 positions matching TRBD1. J was trimmed by 6 bases and V by 1 base; bases with no gene match: 3. This CDR3 has 13 residues. Per germline, CDR1 SGHDT and CDR2 YYEEEE. CDR3 nucleotide sequence: TGTGCCAGCAGCTTGACAGGGGGAAGCGAGCAGTACTTC. Protein sequence: CASSLTGGSEQYF.

The chain employs TRBV27 and TRBJ1-6; D ambiguous. The V end was cut by 4 bases, the J end by 0 bases, with 10 bases between. Germline lookup yields CDR1 MNHEY and CDR2 SMNVEV (reference sequence). CDR3 length: 16 amino acids. The CDR3 DNA reads as TGTGCCAGCAGTTCAAAACAGAGCTCCTATAATTCACCCCTCCACTTT. It specifies CASSSKQSSYNSPLHF.

The chain is built from TRBV4-2 and TRBJ2-7, with a weak D call TRBD1 (5 bases). The germline V gene encodes CDR1 LGHNA and CDR2 YNFKEQ. The CDR3 runs 14 residues. Trimming took 3 bases from V and 3 from J, leaving 12 bases between them. DNA of the CDR3: TGTGCCAGCAGCCACAGGGTTGATGACTACGAGCAGTACTTC. It yields the protein CASSHRVDDYEQYF.

V is TRBV11-3 and J is TRBJ2-1; 8 bases align to TRBD1. V shed 5 bases, J shed 5 bases, and the junction held 8 bases outside the gene matches. This CDR3 has 15 residues. CDR1 SGHNT and CDR2 YENEEA come from the germline V gene. As DNA, the CDR3 is TGTGCCAGCAGCACAGGGCAGGGGGCAAACAATGAGCAGTTCTTC. It encodes CASSTGQGANNEQFF. The whole variable domain, filled in from reference TRBV11-3 and TRBJ2-1, reads EAGVVQSPRYKIIEKKQPVAFWCNPISGHNTLYWYLQNLGQGPELLIRYENEEAVDDSQLPKDRFSAERLKGVDSTLKIQPAELGDSAVYLCASSTGQGANNEQFFGPGTRLTVL.

V and J are TRBV4-3 and TRBJ1-1, with a possible D match to TRBD1 (5 bases). The V and J ends lost 0 bases and 5 bases respectively, with 10 bases between them. CDR1 and CDR2 (germline): LGHNA, YSLEER. This CDR3 contains 14 residues. The CDR3 reads CASSQDPQGTEAFF. The CDR3 coding sequence is TGCGCCAGCAGCCAAGACCCGCAGGGAACTGAAGCTTTCTTT.

The gene calls are TRBV9 and TRBJ1-3, with D maybe TRBD1 (5 bases). Germline loops: CDR1 SGDLS, CDR2 YYNGEE. The ends were cut back, 2 bases at V and 0 bases at J, with 15 bases in the middle. The CDR3 sequence is 17 residues long. The CDR3 bases are TGTGCCAGCAGCGTTACCCGGGACTCCAGCTCTGGAAACACCATATATTTT. It specifies CASSVTRDSSSGNTIYF.

The chain is built from TRBV5-8 and TRBJ2-5, with D possibly being TRBD2 (5 bases). From germline, CDR1 is SGHTS and CDR2 YDEGEE. V lost 4 bases and J lost 10, with 11 bases in between. CDR3 size: 11 residues. The CDR3 reads CASSPLRGQYF. The CDR3 DNA reads TGTGCCAGCAGCCCCCTCCGGGGCCAGTACTTC.

CDR3 sequence (DNA): TGTGCCAGCAGCGTAGGATGGACAGAGGGAAATGAGCAGTTCTTC. Translated, it gives CASSVGWTEGNEQFF. The rearrangement joins TRBV9 to TRBJ2-1; D is perhaps TRBD1 (6 bases). The CDR3 spans 15 residues. The V end lost 0 bases, the J end lost 7 bases, and 14 bases lay between the germline ends. Looked up from germline, CDR1 is SGDLS and CDR2 is YYNGEE.

Note on this clone: Other nucleotide sequences in the sample specify the same CDR3. The chain combines TRBV27 with TRBJ1-2, with TRBD1 matching over 11 bases. This CDR3 region has 15 residues. Unmatched junction bases numbered 8, after V lost 3 bases and J lost 8 bases. Germline-derived CDR1 and CDR2 are MNHEY and SMNVEV (reference sequence). The CDR3 nucleotides read TGTGCCAGCAGTTTCCTAGGACAGGGGGCTGGCGGCTACACCTTC. Its translation: CASSFLGQGAGGYTF.

CDR3 loop: CSVESPAGPADTQYF. The CDR3 DNA reads TGCAGCGTTGAGTCACCGGCGGGGCCCGCAGATACGCAGTATTTT. The chain has TRBV29-1 and TRBJ2-3; weak D call: TRBD2 (6 bases). The germline gives CDR1 SQVTM, CDR2 ANQGSEA. This CDR3 is 15 amino acids long. Between the trimmed V and J ends, which lost 3 bases and 4 bases, there was a span of 17 bases.

The CDR3, as DNA: TGTGCCTGGAGTGTAGGAACAGGGGGGGGCGAGCAGTACTTC. Its translation: CAWSVGTGGGEQYF. This rearrangement joins TRBV30 to TRBJ2-7; a weak D match, TRBD1 (8 bases). V lost 0 bases to trimming and J lost 6 bases, with 15 bases between them. Germline CDR1 is GTSNPN and CDR2 is SVGIG (reference sequence). There are 14 residues in the CDR3.

The rearrangement joins TRBV2 to TRBJ2-5; TRBD2 matches 13 bases. V lost 3 bases to trimming and J lost 5 bases; unmatched junction nucleotides: 3. The CDR3 loop spans 15 amino acids. CDR1 and CDR2 (germline): SNHLY, FYNNEI. The CDR3 nucleotides read TGTGCCAGCAGTGAGGGGACTAGCGGGGTTGAGACCCAGTACTTC. Translated: CASSEGTSGVETQYF.

The J gene is TRBJ1-4, the V gene TRBV7-2; TRBD1 matches at 7 bases. The CDR3 contains 18 residues. CDR1 is SGHTA, CDR2 FQGNSA, per germline. Trimming took 4 bases from V and 2 from J; bases not matched to a gene: 13. The CDR3 DNA follows: TGTGCCAGCAGCTCGCCGTTAGGGGGCTCGAGGACTAATGAAAAACTGTTTTTT. Encoded protein: CASSSPLGGSRTNEKLFF.

V is TRBV14 and J is TRBJ2-2, with a possible D match to TRBD1 (5 bases). Germline V lookup: CDR1 SGHDN, CDR2 FVKESK. The CDR3 is made up of 14 amino acids. Trimming shortened V by 6 bases and J by 4 bases, and 12 bases separated the two germline ends. Here the CDR3 DNA reads TGTGCCAGCAGTCTCGCAGGGATCACCGGGGAGCTGTTTTTT. It is translated as CASSLAGITGELFF.

J is TRBJ2-5 and V is TRBV7-6; 8 bases are a match to TRBD1. CDR3 length: 16 amino acids. V dropped 2 bases and J dropped 5; count of bases not matched to a gene: 10. Germline V CDR1 and CDR2: SGHVS, FNYEAQ. CDR3: CASSLRRGQGRETQYF. The CDR3 region has the DNA TGTGCCAGCAGCTTAAGGAGAGGACAGGGAAGGGAGACCCAGTACTTC.

V usage is TRBV6-4 and J usage is TRBJ1-3; 7 bases align to TRBD1. This CDR3 spans 16 amino acids. Losses at the gene ends were 2 bases for V and 2 bases for J; bases not matched to a gene: 6. Germline values: CDR1 MRHNA, CDR2 SNTAGT. As DNA, the CDR3 is TGTGCCAGCAGTGACCCGGGACAGTGGACTGGAAACACCATATATTTT. Protein: CASSDPGQWTGNTIYF.

The chain combines TRBV7-8 with TRBJ2-1; 11 nucleotides line up with TRBD2. The CDR3 contains 16 residues. The V segment lost 1 base and the J segment 3 bases; nucleotides outside the gene matches: 2. The germline V gene encodes CDR1 SGHVS and CDR2 FQNEAQ. This chain's CDR3 is CASSLGTSGFYNEQFF. CDR3 nucleotides: TGTGCCAGCAGCTTAGGGACTAGCGGGTTCTACAATGAGCAGTTCTTC.

The CDR3 loop reads CASSLDDRESPLHF. CDR3 DNA: TGCGCCAGCAGCTTGGACGACAGGGAGTCACCCCTCCACTTT. The chain is built from TRBV5-1 and TRBJ1-6, with TRBD1 matching 7 bases. Germline CDR1 reads SGHRS; CDR2 reads YFSETQ. V shed 0 bases, J shed 10 bases, and the junction held 4 bases outside the gene matches. The CDR3 has 14 amino acids. Full variable domain (rest looked up from reference TRBV5-1 and TRBJ1-6): KAGVTQTPRYLIKTRGQQVTLSCSPISGHRSVSWYQQTPGQGLQFLFEYFSETQRNKGNFPGRFSGRQFSNSRSEMNVSTLELGDSALYLCASSLDDRESPLHFGNGTRLTVT.

This chain uses TRBV7-9 with TRBJ1-5; 7 positions agree with TRBD1. Germline V gene data show CDR1 as SEHNR and CDR2 as FQNEAQ (reference sequence). The CDR3 loop spans 17 amino acids. The ends lost 3 bases at V and 8 bases at J; junction bases unmatched: 16. The CDR3 is CASSFGSGTAVQEPQHF. CDR3 nucleotides: TGTGCCAGCAGCTTTGGCTCCGGGACAGCCGTCCAGGAGCCCCAGCATTTT. The full variable domain, in which reference TRBV7-9 and TRBJ1-5 provide the parts outside the CDR3, is DTGVSQNPRHKITKRGQNVTFRCDPISEHNRLYWYRQTLGQGPEFLTYFQNEAQLEKSRLLSDRFSAERPKGSFSTLEIQRTEQGDSAMYLCASSFGSGTAVQEPQHFGDGTRLSIL.

The genes are TRBV19 and TRBJ2-7; 9 nucleotides line up with TRBD2. The CDR3 has 14 residues. The V gene end was trimmed by 9 bases and the J gene end by 2 bases; junction bases not matched to a gene: 8. The germline gives CDR1 LNHDA, CDR2 SQIVND (reference sequence). CDR3 coding DNA: TGTGCCAGCTCCTTTAGCGGGGGAGCCTACGAGCAGTACTTC. Translating it yields CASSFSGGAYEQYF.

The V and J genes are TRBV2 and TRBJ1-6; TRBD1 agrees at 8 bases. V gave up 8 bases and J gave up 10 bases; unmatched junction bases: 16. This CDR3 region has 16 residues. Germline V gene lookup returns CDR1 SNHLY and CDR2 FYNNEI. CDR3 protein: CASSPRQGLRGSPLHF. The CDR3 DNA sequence: TGTGCCAGCTCACCCCGACAGGGGCTGAGGGGGTCACCCCTCCACTTT.

The gene calls are TRBV11-2 and TRBJ2-7; D might be TRBD1 (5 bases). This CDR3 comprises 15 residues. V gave up 5 bases and J gave up 2 bases, with 16 bases separating them. Germline values: CDR1 SGHAT, CDR2 FQNNGV. CDR3 amino acids: CASSPGNRITYEQYF. In nucleotides, the CDR3 is TGTGCCAGCAGCCCTGGGAACAGGATAACCTACGAGCAGTACTTC.